This T cell receptor beta chain was retrieved from a study of tumor-infiltrating lymphocytes in glioblastoma multiforme. Study-wide results and caveats: Only one glioblastoma patient had TCR and mutation analysis.

TCR beta libraries were built from RNA through three nested multiplex PCR rounds using modified ARM-PCR. A C-beta primer primed TCRB cDNA from approximately 550 ng RNA. MiXCR, applied by TCRdb to the multiplex PCR reads, yields one record per CDR3 protein. Of about 11,000 distinct CDR3 sequences listed, 65% to 75% were seen once; the top ten hold about 40%. CDR1 GTSNPN and CDR2 SVGIG come from the germline V gene (reference sequence). The CDR3 length is 15 residues. V was pared by 7 bases and J by 0 bases, with 16 bases between. Turning to this clonotype: The antigen remains unidentified.

Input material: brain tumor tissue. The sequence was obtained from a male donor with glioblastoma. V and J are TRBV30 and TRBJ2-1, with a weak D call TRBD1 (6 bases). The chain's CDR3 is CASAGQTSSYNEQFF. The CDR3 DNA sequence: TGTGCCTCGGCCGGACAGACAAGCTCCTACAATGAGCAGTTCTTC.